This entry lists 21 T cell receptor beta chains sequenced from one sample in a study of persistence of HIV-infected CD4 T cells. Sequencing used immunoSEQ version 4 in survey mode. Libraries were prepared by immunoSEQ multiplex PCR; TCRdb keeps only in-frame clonotypes and omits some of them. The table includes 30,000 to 45,000 clones, over 80% detected once. Antigens for these TCRs are unknown. Cells were stimulated nonspecifically with anti-CD3/anti-CD28 magnetic beads. Sorting selected CD4+ T cells upregulating both CD40 ligand and CD69. The sample consisted of CD4+ T cells sorted from PBMCs after roughly 18-hour stimulation, taken from a patient who received antiretroviral therapy. These receptors originate from an adult man with HIV who was CMV-seropositive.

V usage is TRBV2 and J usage is TRBJ2-1, with 12 bases lining up with TRBD2. Losses at the gene ends were 2 bases for V and 8 bases for J; bases not matched to a gene: 4. CDR1 is SNHLY, CDR2 FYNNEI, per germline. The CDR3 is 15 amino acids. CDR3 nucleotides: TGTGCCAGCAGTGAAAGGTCTAGCGGGAGGGATGAGCAGTTCTTC. Protein product: CASSERSSGRDEQFF.

The V gene is TRBV7-2, the J gene TRBJ1-2; 8 bases fit TRBD1. The CDR3 loop spans 16 amino acids. Germline-derived CDR1 and CDR2 are SGHTA and FQGNSA. Unmatched junction bases numbered 4, after V lost 1 base and J lost 0 bases. The CDR3 DNA sequence: TGTGCCAGCAGCTTAGGGACAGGGAACACTAACTATGGCTACACCTTC. It encodes CASSLGTGNTNYGYTF.

The rearrangement joins TRBV6-5 to TRBJ1-5; 8 bases match TRBD1. The junction had 8 bases not matched to a gene; V was cut back by 6 bases and J by 4 bases. Per germline, CDR1 MNHEY and CDR2 SVGAGI. The length of the CDR3 is 15 residues. CDR3 bases: TGTGCCAGCAGCCTCACAGGGGGTCGGAATCAGCCCCAGCATTTT. Translation gives CASSLTGGRNQPQHF.

The chain links TRBV10-3 to TRBJ2-5, with a possible D match to TRBD2 (7 bases). Germline assignment: CDR1 ENHRY and CDR2 SYGVKD. The CDR3 sequence is 14 residues long. V lost 4 bases and J 2 bases, leaving 11 bases between the germline ends. The CDR3 sequence is CAISGAGAQETQYF. In DNA, the CDR3 is TGTGCCATCAGTGGGGCGGGGGCTCAAGAGACCCAGTACTTC.

The chain links TRBV27 to TRBJ1-2; no reliable D call. The V end lost 2 bases, the J end lost 0 bases, and 4 bases lay between the germline ends. This CDR3 region has 13 residues. Germline V gene data show CDR1 as MNHEY and CDR2 as SMNVEV (reference sequence). CDR3 nucleotide sequence: TGTGCCAGCAGTTTAAAATCTAACTATGGCTACACCTTC. Translation gives CASSLKSNYGYTF.

This chain links TRBV25-1 with TRBJ1-2; D is ambiguous. Trimming took off 8 bases at V and 4 bases at J, with 14 bases between the two ends. CDR3 length: 13 residues. The germline CDR1 and CDR2 sequences are MGHDK and SYGVNS. CDR3 region: CASSSQGFYGYTF. The CDR3 DNA reads TGTGCCAGCTCCTCCCAAGGTTTCTATGGCTACACCTTC.

The chain uses TRBV10-1 and TRBJ1-2, with a possible D match to TRBD1 (6 bases). This CDR3 is 15 amino acids long. Deletions cut 3 bases from V and 4 bases from J, with 15 bases between. Germline-derived CDR1 and CDR2 are WNHNN and SYGVQD (reference sequence). The CDR3 is CASSDRRDTSYGYTF. As DNA, the CDR3 is TGCGCCAGCAGTGATCGACGGGACACCTCCTATGGCTACACCTTC.

This chain connects TRBV14 to TRBJ2-2; no firm D call. V lost 1 base and J 0 bases, leaving 3 bases between the germline ends. Germline V lookup: CDR1 SGHDN, CDR2 FVKESK. This CDR3 comprises 14 residues. In nucleotides, the CDR3 is TGTGCCAGCAGCCAAGGCCCGAACACCGGGGAGCTGTTTTTT. This encodes CASSQGPNTGELFF.

The chain carries TRBV6-5 and TRBJ1-4, with D possibly being TRBD1 (5 bases). This CDR3 contains 14 residues. CDR1 is MNHEY, CDR2 SVGAGI, per germline. The V end was cut by 1 base, the J end by 4 bases, with 7 bases between. In DNA form, the CDR3 reads TGTGCCAGCAGTTACTACAGGCGTAATGAAAAACTGTTTTTT. Translation: CASSYYRRNEKLFF.

The V call is TRBV19, the J call TRBJ1-2; D gene unclear. V was trimmed by 0 bases and J by 7 bases, leaving 9 bases between them. Germline-derived CDR1 and CDR2 are LNHDA and SQIVND (reference sequence). CDR3 length equals 13 residues. The CDR3 DNA is TGTGCCAGTAGTATAGAAGGAAGAGGTGGCTACACCTTC. Residues: CASSIEGRGGYTF.

The V gene is TRBV5-4, the J gene TRBJ1-2, with D unresolved. The CDR3 sequence is 12 residues long. Germline V gives CDR1 SGHNT, CDR2 YYREEE (reference sequence). The V and J ends lost 1 base and 2 bases respectively, with 3 bases between them. The CDR3 reads CASSLSNYGYTF. DNA of the CDR3: TGTGCCAGCAGCTTGAGCAACTATGGCTACACCTTC.

This clone occurred a few times. The rearrangement joins TRBV6-5 to TRBJ1-3; D gene unclear. CDR1 MNHEY and CDR2 SVGAGI come from the germline V gene. The CDR3 extends over 15 amino acids. Between the trimmed V and J ends, which lost 2 bases and 0 bases, there was a span of 8 bases. In DNA form, the CDR3 reads TGTGCCAGCAGTTACCTTCTGAGCTCTGGAAACACCATATATTTT. Amino acids: CASSYLLSSGNTIYF.

The chain joins TRBV19 to TRBJ2-3; either TRBD1 or TRBD2 may supply D (5 bases each). The V end was cut by 8 bases, the J end by 6 bases, with 27 bases between. CDR1 LNHDA and CDR2 SQIVND come from the germline V gene (reference sequence). This CDR3 is built from 17 residues. This chain's CDR3 is CASSPTGTLLTGDTQYF. The DNA for the CDR3 is TGTGCCAGTTCACCGACCGGGACCTTACTGACCGGGGATACGCAGTATTTT.

The chain has TRBV30 and TRBJ1-1, with 8 bases fitting TRBD1. The CDR3 totals 13 residues. J lost 0 bases, V lost 5 bases, and 2 bases had no gene match. CDR1 and CDR2 (germline): GTSNPN, SVGIG (reference sequence). The CDR3: CAWGTGLNTEAFF. CDR3 DNA sequence: TGTGCCTGGGGGACAGGTTTGAACACTGAAGCTTTCTTT.

The CDR3 loop reads CASSLTTSYGYTF. DNA for the CDR3: TGTGCCAGCAGTTTAACTACATCCTATGGCTACACCTTC. The V call is TRBV12-3 or TRBV12-4, the J call TRBJ1-2, with D hard to call. This CDR3 has 13 amino acids. V was pared by 2 bases and J by 4 bases, with 8 bases between.

This clone has a single count. The V call is TRBV27, the J call TRBJ1-4, with D unclear. The V gene's germline CDR1 is MNHEY and CDR2 SMNVEV (reference sequence). V gave up 7 bases and J gave up 10 bases, with 16 bases separating them. This CDR3 spans 13 amino acids. The CDR3 reads CASTSYLVGKLFF. CDR3 DNA: TGTGCCAGCACCTCGTATCTTGTGGGAAAACTGTTTTTT.

The chain carries TRBV7-6 and TRBJ2-7, with TRBD1 identical over 9 bases. V was pared by 5 bases and J by 7 bases, with 6 bases of the junction left unmatched. Germline V CDR1 and CDR2: SGHVS, FNYEAQ. This CDR3 is built from 13 residues. The CDR3 sequence: CASSPDRGGEQYF. CDR3 DNA: TGTGCCAGCAGCCCGGACAGGGGAGGAGAGCAGTACTTC.

V usage is TRBV15 and J usage is TRBJ1-5; 9 positions match TRBD1. J was trimmed by 4 bases and V by 4 bases; bases with no gene match: 5. The CDR3 spans 15 residues. Germline CDR1 is LNHNV and CDR2 is YYDKDF (reference sequence). The CDR3 sequence: CATSKTGTGNQPQHF. In DNA, the CDR3 is TGTGCCACCAGCAAGACCGGGACAGGGAATCAGCCCCAGCATTTT.

V is TRBV19 and J is TRBJ1-1; 8 bases fit TRBD1. With V trimmed by 6 bases and J by 4 bases, 10 bases remained unmatched. CDR3 size: 15 residues. Germline V CDR1 and CDR2: LNHDA, SQIVND (reference sequence). Written as DNA, the CDR3 is TGTGCCAGTAGGGCCACGACAGGGGTTGTCACTGAAGCTTTCTTT. Amino acid sequence: CASRATTGVVTEAFF.

CDR3 region: CASSQDQMRGGYNEQFF. The CDR3 DNA follows: TGTGCCAGCAGCCAAGATCAGATGCGGGGGGGCTACAATGAGCAGTTCTTC. The V and J genes are TRBV4-2 and TRBJ2-1; 9 bases line up with TRBD2. The CDR3 has 17 amino acids. V lost 0 bases and J lost 3; bases outside the gene matches: 6. Germline-derived CDR1 and CDR2 are LGHNA and YNFKEQ.

This clone was found once. This sequence joins TRBV3-1 (or the pseudogene TRBV3-2) and TRBJ1-2; 7 bases line up with TRBD1. Germline CDR1 and CDR2: LGHDT and YNNKEL (reference sequence). CDR3 length equals 13 residues. The V and J ends lost 6 bases and 5 bases, in that order; junction bases with no gene match: 6. CDR3 amino acids: CASSADRAYGYTF. Here the CDR3 DNA reads TGTGCCAGCAGTGCCGACAGGGCTTATGGCTACACCTTC.